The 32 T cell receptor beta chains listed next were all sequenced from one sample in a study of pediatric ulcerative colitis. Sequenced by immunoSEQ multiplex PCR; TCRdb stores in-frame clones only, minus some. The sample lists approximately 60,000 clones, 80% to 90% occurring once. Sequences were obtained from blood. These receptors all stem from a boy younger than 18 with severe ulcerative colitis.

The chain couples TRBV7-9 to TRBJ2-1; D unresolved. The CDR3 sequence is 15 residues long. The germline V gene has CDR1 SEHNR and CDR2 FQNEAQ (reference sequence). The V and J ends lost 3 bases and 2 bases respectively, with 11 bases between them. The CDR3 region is CASSLGDPAYNEQFF. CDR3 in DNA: TGTGCCAGCAGCTTGGGTGACCCTGCCTACAATGAGCAGTTCTTC.

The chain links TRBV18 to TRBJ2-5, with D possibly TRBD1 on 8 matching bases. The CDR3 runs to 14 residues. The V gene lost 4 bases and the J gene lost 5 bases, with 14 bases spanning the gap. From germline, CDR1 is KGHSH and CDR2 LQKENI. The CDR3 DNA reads TGTGCCAGCTCACTCGGACAGGGAGGGGAGACCCAGTACTTC. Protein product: CASSLGQGGETQYF.

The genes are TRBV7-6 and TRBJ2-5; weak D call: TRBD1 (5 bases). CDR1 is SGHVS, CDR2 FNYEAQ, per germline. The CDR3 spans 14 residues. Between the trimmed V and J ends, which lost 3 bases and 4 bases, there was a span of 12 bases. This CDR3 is CASSLGPGGETQYF. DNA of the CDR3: TGTGCCAGCAGCTTGGGGCCGGGTGGAGAGACCCAGTACTTC.

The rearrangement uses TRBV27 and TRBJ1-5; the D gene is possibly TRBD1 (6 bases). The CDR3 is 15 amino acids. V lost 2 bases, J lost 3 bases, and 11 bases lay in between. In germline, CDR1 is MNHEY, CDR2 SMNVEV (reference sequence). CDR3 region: CASSLQGGNNQPQHF. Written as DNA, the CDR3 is TGTGCCAGCAGTTTACAAGGGGGAAACAATCAGCCCCAGCATTTT.

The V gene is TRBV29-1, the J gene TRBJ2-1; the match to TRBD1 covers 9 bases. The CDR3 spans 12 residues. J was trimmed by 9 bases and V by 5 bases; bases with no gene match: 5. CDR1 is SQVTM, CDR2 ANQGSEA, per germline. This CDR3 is CSVLGQGSEQFF. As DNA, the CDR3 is TGCAGCGTTCTAGGACAGGGGAGTGAGCAGTTCTTC.

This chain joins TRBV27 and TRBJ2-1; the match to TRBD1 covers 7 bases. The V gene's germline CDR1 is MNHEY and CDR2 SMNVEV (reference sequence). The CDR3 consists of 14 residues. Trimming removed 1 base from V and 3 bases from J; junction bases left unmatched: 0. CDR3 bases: TGTGCCAGCAGTTTATGGGACAGCTACAATGAGCAGTTCTTC. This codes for CASSLWDSYNEQFF.

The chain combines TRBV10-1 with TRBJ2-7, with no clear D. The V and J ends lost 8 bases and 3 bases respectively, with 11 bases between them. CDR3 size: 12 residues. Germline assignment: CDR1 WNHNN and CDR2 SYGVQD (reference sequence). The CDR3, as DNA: TGCGCCAGCTCCGACGGATACTACGAGCAGTACTTC. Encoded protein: CASSDGYYEQYF.

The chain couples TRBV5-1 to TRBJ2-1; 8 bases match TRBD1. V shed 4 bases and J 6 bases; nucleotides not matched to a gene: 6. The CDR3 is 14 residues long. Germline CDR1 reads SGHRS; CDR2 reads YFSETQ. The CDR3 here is CASSPGQGGNEQFF. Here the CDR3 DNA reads TGCGCCAGCAGCCCCGGACAGGGCGGCAATGAGCAGTTCTTC.

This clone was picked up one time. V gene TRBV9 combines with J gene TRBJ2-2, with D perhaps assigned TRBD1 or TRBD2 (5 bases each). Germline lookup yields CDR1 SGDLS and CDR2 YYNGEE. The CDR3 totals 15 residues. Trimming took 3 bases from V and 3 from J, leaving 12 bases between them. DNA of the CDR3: TGTGCCAGCAGCGCCCGGGACCCTGACACCGGGGAGCTGTTTTTT. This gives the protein CASSARDPDTGELFF. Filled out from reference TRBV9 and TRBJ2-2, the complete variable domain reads DSGVTQTPKHLITATGQRVTLRCSPRSGDLSVYWYQQSLDQGLQFLIQYYNGEERAKGNILERFSAQQFPDLHSELNLSSLELGDSALYFCASSARDPDTGELFFGEGSRLTVL.

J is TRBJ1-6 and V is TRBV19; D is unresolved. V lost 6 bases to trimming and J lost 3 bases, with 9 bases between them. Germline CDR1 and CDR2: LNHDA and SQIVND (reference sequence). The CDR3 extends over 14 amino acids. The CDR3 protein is CASSRSLYNSPLHF. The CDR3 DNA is TGTGCCAGTAGCAGGTCCCTCTATAATTCACCCCTCCACTTT.

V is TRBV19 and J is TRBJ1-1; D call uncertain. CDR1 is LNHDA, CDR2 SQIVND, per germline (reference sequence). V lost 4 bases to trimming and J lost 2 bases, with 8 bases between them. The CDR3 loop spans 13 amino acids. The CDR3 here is CASSTRRNTEAFF. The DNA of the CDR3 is TGTGCCAGTAGTACGCGAAGAAACACTGAAGCTTTCTTT.

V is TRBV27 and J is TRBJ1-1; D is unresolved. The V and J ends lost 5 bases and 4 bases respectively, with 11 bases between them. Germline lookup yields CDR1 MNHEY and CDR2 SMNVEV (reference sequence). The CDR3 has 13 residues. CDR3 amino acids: CASSAREGTEAFF. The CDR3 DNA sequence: TGTGCCAGCAGTGCGAGGGAAGGCACTGAAGCTTTCTTT.

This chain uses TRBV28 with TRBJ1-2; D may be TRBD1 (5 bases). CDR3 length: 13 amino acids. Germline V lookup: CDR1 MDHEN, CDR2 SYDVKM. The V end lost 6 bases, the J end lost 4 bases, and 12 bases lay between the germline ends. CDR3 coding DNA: TGTGCCAGCAGCCCAGACAGCTCCTATGGCTACACCTTC. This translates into CASSPDSSYGYTF.

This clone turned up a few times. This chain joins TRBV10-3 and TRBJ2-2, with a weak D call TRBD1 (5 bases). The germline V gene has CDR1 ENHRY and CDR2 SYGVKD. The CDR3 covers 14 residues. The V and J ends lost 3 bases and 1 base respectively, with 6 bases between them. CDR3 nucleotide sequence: TGTGCCATCAGTGACGACAGGAACACCGGGGAGCTGTTTTTT. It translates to CAISDDRNTGELFF.

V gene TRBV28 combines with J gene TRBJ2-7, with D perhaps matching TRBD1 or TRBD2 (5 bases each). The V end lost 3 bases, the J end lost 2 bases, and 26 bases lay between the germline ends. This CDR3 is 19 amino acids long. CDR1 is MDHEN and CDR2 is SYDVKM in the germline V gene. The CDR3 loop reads CASSFSGTRPDNLAYEQYF. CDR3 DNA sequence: TGTGCCAGCAGTTTTTCGGGAACCCGCCCGGACAACCTGGCCTACGAGCAGTACTTC.

CDR3 nucleotides: TGCAGCGTGAAGACAGGGACCACAGATACGCAGTATTTT. This encodes CSVKTGTTDTQYF. The chain couples TRBV29-1 to TRBJ2-3; 7 bases line up with TRBD1. V dropped 6 bases and J dropped 2; count of bases not matched to a gene: 5. Germline CDR1 reads SQVTM; CDR2 reads ANQGSEA. This CDR3 has 13 residues.

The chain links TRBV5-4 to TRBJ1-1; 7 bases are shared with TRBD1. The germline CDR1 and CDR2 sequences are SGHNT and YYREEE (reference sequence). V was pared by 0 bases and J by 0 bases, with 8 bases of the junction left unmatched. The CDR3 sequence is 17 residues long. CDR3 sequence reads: CASSLGPLTGMNTEAFF. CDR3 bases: TGTGCCAGCAGCTTGGGGCCCCTGACAGGGATGAACACTGAAGCTTTCTTT.

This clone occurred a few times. CDR3 nucleotides: TGTGCCAGCAGTGAGTATGTAAACCGGCCCCAGCATTTT. Protein sequence: CASSEYVNRPQHF. V and J are TRBV6-1 and TRBJ1-5; D gene ambiguous. This CDR3 region has 13 residues. Germline V gives CDR1 MNHNS, CDR2 SASEGT. Between the trimmed V and J ends, which lost 3 bases and 9 bases, there was a span of 12 bases.

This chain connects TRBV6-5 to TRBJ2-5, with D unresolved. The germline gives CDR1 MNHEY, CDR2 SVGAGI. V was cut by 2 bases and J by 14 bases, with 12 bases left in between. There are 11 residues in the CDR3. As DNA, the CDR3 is TGTGCCAGCAGTTACGTGTCTAGAATTTACTTC. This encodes CASSYVSRIYF.

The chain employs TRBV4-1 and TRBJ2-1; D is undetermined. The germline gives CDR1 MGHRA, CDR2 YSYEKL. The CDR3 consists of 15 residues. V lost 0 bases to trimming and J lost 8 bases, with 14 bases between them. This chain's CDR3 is CASSQEGLGIDEQFF. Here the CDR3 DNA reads TGCGCCAGCAGCCAAGAAGGTCTAGGGATCGATGAGCAGTTCTTC.

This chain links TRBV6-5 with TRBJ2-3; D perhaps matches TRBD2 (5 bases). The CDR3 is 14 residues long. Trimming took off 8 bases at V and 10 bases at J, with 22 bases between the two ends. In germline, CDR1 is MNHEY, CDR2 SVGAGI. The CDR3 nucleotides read TGTGCCAGCTGTCGGACTGGCGCTCTTTGTGCGCAGTATTTT. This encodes CASCRTGALCAQYF.

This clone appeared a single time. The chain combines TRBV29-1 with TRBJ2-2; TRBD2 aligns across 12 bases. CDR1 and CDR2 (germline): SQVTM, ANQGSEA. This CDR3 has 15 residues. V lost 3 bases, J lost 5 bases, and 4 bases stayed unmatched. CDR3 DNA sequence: TGCAGCGTTGACCTAGCGGGAGGGGAGACCGGGGAGCTGTTTTTT. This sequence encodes CSVDLAGGETGELFF.

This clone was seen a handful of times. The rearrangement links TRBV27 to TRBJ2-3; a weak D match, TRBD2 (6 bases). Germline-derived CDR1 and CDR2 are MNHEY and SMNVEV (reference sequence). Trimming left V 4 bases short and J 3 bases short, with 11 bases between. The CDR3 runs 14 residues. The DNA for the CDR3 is TGTGCCAGCAGTTCTGAGCGGGCGACAGATACGCAGTATTTT. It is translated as CASSSERATDTQYF.

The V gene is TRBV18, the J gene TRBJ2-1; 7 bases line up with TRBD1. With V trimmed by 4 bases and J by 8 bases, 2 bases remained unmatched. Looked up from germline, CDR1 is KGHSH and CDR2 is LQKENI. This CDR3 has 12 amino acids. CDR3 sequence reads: CASSRQGDEQFF. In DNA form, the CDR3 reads TGTGCCAGCTCACGACAGGGCGATGAGCAGTTCTTC.

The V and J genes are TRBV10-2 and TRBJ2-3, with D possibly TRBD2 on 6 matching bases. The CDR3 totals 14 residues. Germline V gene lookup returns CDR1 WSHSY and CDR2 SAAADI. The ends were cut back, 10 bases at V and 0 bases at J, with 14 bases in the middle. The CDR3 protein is CATDPGLSTDTQYF. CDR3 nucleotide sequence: TGCGCCACCGATCCCGGACTAAGCACAGATACGCAGTATTTT.

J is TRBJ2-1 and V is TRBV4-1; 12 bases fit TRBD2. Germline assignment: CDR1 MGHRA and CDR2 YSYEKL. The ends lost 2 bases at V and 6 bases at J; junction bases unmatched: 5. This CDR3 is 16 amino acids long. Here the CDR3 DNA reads TGCGCCAGCAGCCAATGGCTAGCGGGAGGGCTCAATGAGCAGTTCTTC. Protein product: CASSQWLAGGLNEQFF.

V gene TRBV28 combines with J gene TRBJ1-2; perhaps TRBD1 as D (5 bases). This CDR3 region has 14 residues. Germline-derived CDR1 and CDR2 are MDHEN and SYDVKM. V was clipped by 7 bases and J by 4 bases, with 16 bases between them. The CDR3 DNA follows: TGTGCCAGCACAGGGTTTACAGGCAGCTATGGCTACACCTTC. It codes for CASTGFTGSYGYTF.

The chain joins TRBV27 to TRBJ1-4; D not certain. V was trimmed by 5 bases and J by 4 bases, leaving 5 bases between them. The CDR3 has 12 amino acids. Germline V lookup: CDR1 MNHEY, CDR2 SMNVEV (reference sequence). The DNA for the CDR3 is TGTGCCAGCAGTCCCAGTAATGAAAAACTGTTTTTT. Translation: CASSPSNEKLFF.

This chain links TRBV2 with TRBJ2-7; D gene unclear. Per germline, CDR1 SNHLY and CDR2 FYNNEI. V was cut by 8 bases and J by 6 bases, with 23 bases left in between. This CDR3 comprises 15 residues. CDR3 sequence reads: CASSESRPYDSEQYF. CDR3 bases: TGTGCCAGCTCCGAGTCGCGACCTTATGATTCCGAGCAGTACTTC.

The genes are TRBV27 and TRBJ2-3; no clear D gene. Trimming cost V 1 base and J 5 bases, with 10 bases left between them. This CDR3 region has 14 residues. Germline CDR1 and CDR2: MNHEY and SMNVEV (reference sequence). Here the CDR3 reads CASSLLAGRDTQYF. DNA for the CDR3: TGTGCCAGCAGTTTATTGGCTGGGCGAGATACGCAGTATTTT.

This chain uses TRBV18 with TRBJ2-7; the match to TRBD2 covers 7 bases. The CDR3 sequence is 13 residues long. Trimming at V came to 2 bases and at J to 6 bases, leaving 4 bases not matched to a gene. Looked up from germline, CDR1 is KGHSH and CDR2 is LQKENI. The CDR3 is CASSPGEGLEQYF. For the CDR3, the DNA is TGTGCCAGCTCACCAGGGGAGGGTCTCGAGCAGTACTTC.

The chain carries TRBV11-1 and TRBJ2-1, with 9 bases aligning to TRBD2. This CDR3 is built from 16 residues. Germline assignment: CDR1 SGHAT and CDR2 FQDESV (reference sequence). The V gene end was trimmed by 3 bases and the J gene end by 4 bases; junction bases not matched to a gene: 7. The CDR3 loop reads CASSLLISGRYNEQFF. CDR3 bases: TGTGCCAGCAGCTTGCTGATTAGCGGGAGATACAATGAGCAGTTCTTC.